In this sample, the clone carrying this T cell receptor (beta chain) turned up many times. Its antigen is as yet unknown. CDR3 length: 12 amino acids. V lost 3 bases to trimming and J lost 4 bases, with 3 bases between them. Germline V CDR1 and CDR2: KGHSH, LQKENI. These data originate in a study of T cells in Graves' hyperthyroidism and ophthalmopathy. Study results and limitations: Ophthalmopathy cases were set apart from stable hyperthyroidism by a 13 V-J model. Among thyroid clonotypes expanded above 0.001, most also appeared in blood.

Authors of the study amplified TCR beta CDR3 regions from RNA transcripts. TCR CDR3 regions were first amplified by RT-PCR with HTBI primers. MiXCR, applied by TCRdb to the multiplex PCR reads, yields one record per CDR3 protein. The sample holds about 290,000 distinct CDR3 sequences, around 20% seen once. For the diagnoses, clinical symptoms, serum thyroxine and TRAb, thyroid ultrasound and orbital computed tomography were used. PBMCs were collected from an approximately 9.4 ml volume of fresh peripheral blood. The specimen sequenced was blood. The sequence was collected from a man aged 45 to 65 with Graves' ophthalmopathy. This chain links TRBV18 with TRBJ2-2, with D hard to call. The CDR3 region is CASSPSTGELFF. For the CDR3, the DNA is TGTGCCAGCTCACCTTCCACCGGGGAGCTGTTTTTT.